This TCR beta chain was observed in a study of T cell changes during pregnancy in multiple sclerosis. Method: immunoSEQ multiplex PCR; TCRdb's copy keeps in-frame clones and lacks some. The table shows around 62,000 clones, with about 90% occurring only once. Germline loops: CDR1 LNHDA, CDR2 SQIVND (reference sequence). Trimming took off 10 bases at V and 2 bases at J, with 12 bases between the two ends. There are 13 residues in the CDR3. This specimen was CD4+ T cells from peripheral blood mononuclear cells, taken in the first trimester of pregnancy. The V and J genes are TRBV19 and TRBJ2-1; the D is unclear. The sequence came from a female donor with multiple sclerosis, enrolled in a pregnancy study. DNA of the CDR3: TGTGCCACCCAATCTAGGACCTACAATGAGCAGTTCTTC. Amino acid sequence: CATQSRTYNEQFF. Complete variable domain (other parts from reference TRBV19 and TRBJ2-1): DGGITQSPKYLFRKEGQNVTLSCEQNLNHDAMYWYRQDPGQGLRLIYYSQIVNDFQKGDIAEGYSVSREKKESFPLTVTSAQKNPTAFYLCATQSRTYNEQFFGPGTRLTVL.